This is a list of T cell receptor beta chains from one sample in a study of OX40 agonist ivuxolimab in advanced cancers. TCRdb's copy holds only in-frame clones and misses some; the assay was immunoSEQ multiplex PCR. This sample yields tens of thousands of clones, of which more than 85% are seen a single time; roughly 15% belongs to the top ten. Specimen: CD4+ or CD8+ T cells sorted from blood, collected in a trial of the OX40 agonist ivuxolimab. These receptors all come from an adult with an advanced solid tumor such as melanoma, head and neck, liver or kidney cancer. The CDR3 runs from the conserved cysteine through the conserved F or W. A D gene is named only where the DNA matches it firmly. Clone sizes are given selectively: once, few, many, or a class where the clone is expanded.

size,D,length,J,V,DNA,CDR3
.,.,15,TRBJ2-3,TRBV7-9,TGTGCCAGCAGCCCCCGGGACTGGAGCACAGATACGCAGTATTTT,CASSPRDWSTDTQYF
.,TRBD2,17,TRBJ2-1,TRBV19,TGTGCCAGTAGTATAAAACTAGCGGGAGTGGATTCCAATGAGCAGTTCTTC,CASSIKLAGVDSNEQFF
.,TRBD2,15,TRBJ2-5,TRBV2,TGTGCCAGCCCGGCGGCGACTAGCGACCATCAGACCCAGTACTTC,CASPAATSDHQTQYF
.,.,16,TRBJ1-2,TRBV15,TGTGCCACCAGCAGAGAGAGGGGCGCAGACCTTTATGGCTACACCTTC,CATSRERGADLYGYTF
.,.,14,TRBJ1-5,TRBV27,TGTGCCAGCAGTTTTGGGGGGGGGAGTCAGCCCCAGCATTTT,CASSFGGGSQPQHF
.,.,15,TRBJ2-5,TRBV28,TGTGCCAGCAGTCTCGTATCGACGGAGACAGAGACCCAGTACTTC,CASSLVSTETETQYF
once,TRBD1,13,TRBJ1-4,TRBV5-1,TGCGCCAGCAGGGACAGGGGTGGTGAAAAACTGTTTTTT,CASRDRGGEKLFF
.,.,16,TRBJ2-7,TRBV15,TGTGCCACCAGCAGAGACCGACTAGTTGGAGCCTACGAGCAGTACTTC,CATSRDRLVGAYEQYF
.,.,14,TRBJ2-7,TRBV7-2,TGTGCCAGCAGCTTCAGTGGCGGTTCCTACGAGCAGTACTTC,CASSFSGGSYEQYF
.,TRBD2,17,TRBJ2-3,TRBV10-2,TGCGCCAGCAGGCCACTAGCGGGAGGGCCGGGCACAGATACGCAGTATTTT,CASRPLAGGPGTDTQYF
.,TRBD1,13,TRBJ1-2,TRBV28,TGTGCCAGCAGCTTCCAGGGGGCTGACGGCTACACCTTC,CASSFQGADGYTF
.,.,16,TRBJ2-7,TRBV28,TGTGCCAGCAGTTTCTATGGAAGAGTAAGCTCCTACGAGCAGTACTTC,CASSFYGRVSSYEQYF
.,TRBD1,20,TRBJ2-7,TRBV14,TGTGCCAGCAGCCAAGAATGGGATCAGGAGACAGGGGACCCCTCCTACGAGCAGTACTTC,CASSQEWDQETGDPSYEQYF
.,.,13,TRBJ1-2,TRBV30,TGTGCCTGCCAGGGGTTTAATACTTATGGCTACACCTTC,CACQGFNTYGYTF
.,.,15,TRBJ1-5,TRBV27,TGTGCCAGCAGTCCCCTTCTGGGGGCCAATCAGCCCCAGCATTTT,CASSPLLGANQPQHF
.,.,18,TRBJ2-2,TRBV9,TGTGCCAGCAGCGTAGAGGGGCAGCCGACCTCTAACACCGGGGAGCTGTTTTTT,CASSVEGQPTSNTGELFF
.,.,16,TRBJ1-2,TRBV19,TGTGCCAGTAGTATCCCTAATTTAATGGGAGAACATGGCTACACCTTC,CASSIPNLMGEHGYTF
.,.,15,TRBJ1-2,TRBV2,TGTGCCAGCAGTACCTGGGGCAAAACTAACTATGGCTACACCTTC,CASSTWGKTNYGYTF
.,.,15,TRBJ2-1,TRBV19,TGTGCCAGTACCTATTCAGGGCTGAACAACAATGAGCAGTTCTTC,CASTYSGLNNNEQFF
.,TRBD2,15,TRBJ2-3,TRBV28,TGTGCCAGCAGTGGACTAGCGGGAGCATCAGATACGCAGTATTTT,CASSGLAGASDTQYF